A single sample gave rise to the 18 T cell receptor beta chains below, sequenced in a study of blood T cell repertoires in COVID-19. Some clones are missing from TCRdb's copy, which holds only in-frame ones; the method was immunoSEQ multiplex PCR. Of 120,000 to 150,000 clones detected, over 85% appear once; the ten largest clones hold under 2%. Specimen: peripheral blood. The receptors come from a human donor in a cohort sampled during active COVID-19.

The chain employs TRBV10-1 and TRBJ2-3, with 8 nucleotides matching TRBD2. With 4 bases clipped from V and 4 bases from J, the junction kept 4 bases outside the gene matches. This CDR3 spans 14 amino acids. Per germline, CDR1 WNHNN and CDR2 SYGVQD (reference sequence). CDR3 sequence reads: CASSGGGPADTQYF. The CDR3 nucleotides read TGCGCCAGCAGTGGCGGGGGGCCCGCAGATACGCAGTATTTT.

V and J are TRBV3-1 (or the pseudogene TRBV3-2) and TRBJ1-1; D remains ambiguous. The CDR3 extends over 16 amino acids. Germline V gene sequence: CDR1 LGHDT, CDR2 YNNKEL (reference sequence). The V and J ends lost 0 bases and 0 bases respectively, with 11 bases between them. The CDR3 region is CASSQEPGRMNTEAFF. The DNA of the CDR3 is TGTGCCAGCAGCCAAGAACCAGGTAGGATGAACACTGAAGCTTTCTTT.

The DNA of the CDR3 is TGTGCTAGTGGGGCGACTAGCGGGGGGCTACAAGAGACCCAGTACTTC. It translates to CASGATSGGLQETQYF. The chain uses TRBV12-5 and TRBJ2-5; 13 positions agree with TRBD2. The CDR3 length is 16 residues. CDR1 and CDR2 from the germline V gene are LGHNT and FRNRAP. J lost 2 bases, V lost 6 bases, and 6 bases had no gene match.

This sequence joins TRBV6-6 and TRBJ1-1; no definite D call. The V end lost 5 bases, the J end lost 1 base, and 11 bases lay between the germline ends. The CDR3 totals 14 residues. Germline lookup yields CDR1 MNHNY and CDR2 SVGAGI (reference sequence). The CDR3 DNA reads as TGTGCCAGCAGTCCCCCCCGGGGGAACACTGAAGCTTTCTTT. This sequence encodes CASSPPRGNTEAFF.

This chain connects TRBV4-2 to TRBJ2-7; D may be TRBD1 (5 bases). CDR1 and CDR2 (germline): LGHNA, YNFKEQ. Trimming took 4 bases from V and 4 from J, leaving 5 bases between them. This CDR3 contains 11 residues. CDR3 sequence (DNA): TGTGCCAGCAGCCCAGGGTACGAGCAGTACTTC. Translating it yields CASSPGYEQYF.

A single count supports this clone. The chain links TRBV5-1 to TRBJ1-3, with D possibly matching TRBD1 (5 bases). CDR3 length equals 16 residues. V was pared by 2 bases and J by 0 bases, with 12 bases between. The germline CDR1 and CDR2 sequences are SGHRS and YFSETQ. The CDR3 region is CASSFSTGYSGNTIYF. The CDR3 nucleotides read TGCGCCAGCAGCTTTTCCACAGGCTACTCTGGAAACACCATATATTTT.

The chain has TRBV4-1 and TRBJ2-7; a possible D gene is TRBD1 (6 bases). Trimming shortened V by 0 bases and J by 3 bases, and 9 bases separated the two germline ends. CDR1 is MGHRA, CDR2 YSYEKL, per germline. CDR3 length: 14 residues. CDR3 bases: TGCGCCAGCAGCCAAGAACAGGGCGGCTACGAGCAGTACTTC. It codes for CASSQEQGGYEQYF.

The CDR3 DNA is TGTGCCAGCAGCCTCGGACTAGCAAGTCCCTACGAGCAGTACTTC. Its protein product is CASSLGLASPYEQYF. The genes are TRBV3-1 (or the pseudogene TRBV3-2) and TRBJ2-7, with TRBD2 matching over 8 bases. The CDR3 has 15 amino acids. The V and J ends lost 4 bases and 2 bases, in that order; junction bases with no gene match: 7. The V gene's germline CDR1 is LGHDT and CDR2 YNNKEL (reference sequence).

The genes are TRBV4-3 and TRBJ2-4; D uncertain. V gave up 0 bases and J gave up 0 bases, with 9 bases separating them. Germline V gene lookup returns CDR1 LGHNA and CDR2 YSLEER. The CDR3 contains 16 residues. CDR3 in DNA: TGCGCCAGCAGCCAAGAGGCTGGCCCAGCCAAAAACATTCAGTACTTC. Amino acid sequence: CASSQEAGPAKNIQYF.

The chain recombines TRBV30 with TRBJ2-4; 8 nucleotides line up with TRBD2. This CDR3 region has 16 residues. With 2 bases clipped from V and 3 bases from J, the junction kept 9 bases outside the gene matches. The germline CDR1 and CDR2 sequences are GTSNPN and SVGIG (reference sequence). The CDR3 sequence is CAWSPRGGRDKNIQYF. The CDR3 nucleotides read TGTGCCTGGAGTCCCCGGGGGGGCCGGGACAAAAACATTCAGTACTTC.

The CDR3 DNA follows: TGTGCCTGTTGGGGACAGGGTACCTACGAGCAGTACTTC. Encoded protein: CACWGQGTYEQYF. The genes are TRBV2 and TRBJ2-7, with 9 bases fitting TRBD1. This CDR3 has 13 residues. J was trimmed by 2 bases and V by 11 bases; bases with no gene match: 7. CDR1 SNHLY and CDR2 FYNNEI come from the germline V gene.

The sample holds a few counts of this clone. The chain is built from TRBV4-2 and TRBJ1-6, with 7 positions matching TRBD1. V trimming: 6 bases; J trimming: 7 bases; junction bases outside the gene matches: 15. CDR1 and CDR2 from the germline V gene are LGHNA and YNFKEQ. CDR3 size: 17 residues. CDR3 DNA: TGTGCCAGCAGGGGGAGAGGGGGCGCCCCTGAGAATTCACCCCTCCACTTT. Its translation is CASRGRGGAPENSPLHF.

Comment on this clone: The sample holds other DNA sequences that translate to the same CDR3. The chain employs TRBV18 and TRBJ1-4; 11 bases agree with TRBD1. V shed 3 bases and J 7 bases; nucleotides not matched to a gene: 1. The CDR3 is made up of 14 amino acids. Germline CDR1 is KGHSH and CDR2 is LQKENI. This CDR3 is CASSPGTGGEKLFF. In nucleotides, the CDR3 is TGTGCCAGCTCACCCGGGACAGGGGGTGAAAAACTGTTTTTT.

In its sample, this clone was seen a few times. This chain links TRBV3-1 (or the pseudogene TRBV3-2) with TRBJ1-5; TRBD1 matches 9 bases. Trimming took 3 bases from V and 5 from J; bases not matched to a gene: 5. The V gene's germline CDR1 is LGHDT and CDR2 YNNKEL (reference sequence). The CDR3 loop spans 15 amino acids. This CDR3 is CASSQGDRDYQPQHF. The CDR3 DNA is TGTGCCAGCAGCCAGGGGGACAGGGATTATCAGCCCCAGCATTTT.

The chain recombines TRBV5-4 with TRBJ1-1; perhaps TRBD1 as D (5 bases). The V and J ends lost 4 bases and 5 bases respectively, with 12 bases between them. CDR1 and CDR2 (germline): SGHNT, YYREEE (reference sequence). CDR3 length: 13 amino acids. Written as DNA, the CDR3 is TGTGCCAGCAGCCTACCCCGGGGGACTGAAGCTTTCTTT. Translated, it gives CASSLPRGTEAFF.

The table lists this clone with a few counts. The chain has TRBV7-9 and TRBJ1-4, with D possibly matching TRBD1 (5 bases). Trimming cost V 4 bases and J 8 bases, with 8 bases left between them. This CDR3 has 12 residues. Germline CDR1 SEHNR, CDR2 FQNEAQ (reference sequence). CDR3 sequence (DNA): TGTGCCAGCAGCTGGGGGGGAGAAAAACTGTTTTTT. Translation gives CASSWGGEKLFF.

The chain uses TRBV6-5 and TRBJ1-2; D unresolved. Trimming left V 6 bases short and J 1 base short, with 6 bases between. Per germline, CDR1 MNHEY and CDR2 SVGAGI. The CDR3 runs to 12 residues. The CDR3 sequence: CASREGNYGYTF. For the CDR3, the DNA is TGTGCCAGCAGGGAGGGTAACTATGGCTACACCTTC.

This clone was seen a few times. The chain uses TRBV6-5 and TRBJ2-1; no clear D. CDR3 length equals 15 residues. Looked up from germline, CDR1 is MNHEY and CDR2 is SVGAGI. The V end lost 0 bases, the J end lost 0 bases, and 6 bases lay between the germline ends. CDR3 protein: CASSYSGFSYNEQFF. The CDR3 DNA is TGTGCCAGCAGTTACTCCGGGTTCTCCTACAATGAGCAGTTCTTC.